A single sample is the source of the 20 T cell receptor beta chains below, sequenced in a study of blood T cell repertoires in COVID-19. Sequencing was performed with immunoSEQ multiplex PCR; in TCRdb, only in-frame clones are kept and a portion is missing. The sample lists 100,000 to 150,000 clones, roughly 86% occurring once. Sequenced: peripheral blood. These receptors came from a human donor in a cohort sampled during active COVID-19.

Notes on this clone: Other DNA sequences in the sample encode the same CDR3. The chain joins TRBV10-3 to TRBJ2-7, with 10 bases lining up with TRBD1. The V gene end was trimmed by 3 bases and the J gene end by 1 base; junction bases not matched to a gene: 3. Looked up from germline, CDR1 is ENHRY and CDR2 is SYGVKD. This CDR3 spans 15 amino acids. CDR3 protein: CAISDPGQGSYEQYF. CDR3 sequence (DNA): TGTGCCATCAGTGATCCGGGACAGGGGTCCTACGAGCAGTACTTC.

The V gene is TRBV2, the J gene TRBJ2-1; maybe TRBD1 (6 bases). CDR1 and CDR2 from the germline V gene are SNHLY and FYNNEI. Trimming cost V 6 bases and J 8 bases, with 8 bases left between them. This CDR3 spans 11 amino acids. The CDR3 sequence: CASRGAYEQFF. Here the CDR3 DNA reads TGTGCCAGCAGGGGGGCGTATGAGCAGTTCTTC.

The chain links TRBV29-1 to TRBJ1-1; possible D gene TRBD1, 5 bases. Trimming pared 8 bases from V and 1 base from J, leaving 11 bases between. CDR3 length equals 12 residues. Looked up from germline, CDR1 is SQVTM and CDR2 is ANQGSEA. In DNA, the CDR3 is TGCAGCCCAGGGAGGTGGAACACTGAAGCTTTCTTT. Its protein is CSPGRWNTEAFF.

The rearrangement joins TRBV13 to TRBJ2-7; the match to TRBD2 covers 12 bases. The CDR3 consists of 18 residues. CDR1 is PRHDT, CDR2 FYEKMQ, per germline (reference sequence). Trimming took 1 base from V and 7 from J; bases not matched to a gene: 14. CDR3 in DNA: TGTGCCAGCAGCTTAGAAAGTAGCCTAGCGGGAGGGCCAAGGGAGCAGTACTTC. It codes for CASSLESSLAGGPREQYF. The variable domain in full, completed from reference TRBV13 and TRBJ2-7, reads AAGVIQSPRHLIKEKRETATLKCYPIPRHDTVYWYQQGPGQDPQFLISFYEKMQSDKGSIPDRFSAQQFSDYHSELNMSSLELGDSALYFCASSLESSLAGGPREQYFGPGTRLTVT.

The chain is built from TRBV10-3 and TRBJ2-2; 7 bases map to TRBD1. With V trimmed by 7 bases and J by 2 bases, 4 bases remained unmatched. Germline V gene lookup returns CDR1 ENHRY and CDR2 SYGVKD. The CDR3 contains 14 residues. The CDR3 region has the DNA TGTGCCATCATGGGGACAGAAAACACCGGGGAGCTGTTTTTT. Amino acid sequence: CAIMGTENTGELFF.

The chain couples TRBV4-3 to TRBJ2-1; TRBD1 matches at 8 bases. The CDR3 is 16 amino acids. After removal of 1 base from V and 10 bases from J, the junction contained 12 bases not matched to a gene. Germline CDR1 and CDR2: LGHNA and YSLEER. The CDR3 is CASSQAIRDRLYEQFF. The CDR3 nucleotides read TGCGCCAGCAGCCAAGCGATCCGGGACAGGTTGTACGAGCAGTTCTTC.

The chain combines TRBV6-2 or TRBV6-3 with TRBJ2-7, with D tentatively TRBD1 (6 bases). Germline-derived CDR1 and CDR2 are MNHEY and SVGEGT. The CDR3 totals 15 residues. V lost 4 bases to trimming and J lost 0 bases, with 13 bases between them. CDR3 DNA: TGTGCCAGCAGTTCGTGGGGGCAGAGCTCCTACGAGCAGTACTTC. Its translation is CASSSWGQSSYEQYF.

This clone was seen a single time. The V and J genes are TRBV29-1 and TRBJ1-3; no clear D. CDR1 and CDR2 from the germline V gene are SQVTM and ANQGSEA. The ends were cut back, 7 bases at V and 3 bases at J, with 7 bases in the middle. The CDR3 is made up of 11 amino acids. The CDR3 DNA is TGCAGCGGTAGATTTGGAAACACCATATATTTT. Protein: CSGRFGNTIYF.

This clone came up a few times. V gene TRBV30 combines with J gene TRBJ2-7; D is perhaps TRBD2 (7 bases). This CDR3 is 16 amino acids long. Germline loops: CDR1 GTSNPN, CDR2 SVGIG (reference sequence). The ends were cut back, 1 base at V and 0 bases at J, with 16 bases in the middle. For the CDR3, the DNA is TGTGCCTGGAGTGATGTATTAGGGGGGGCCTCCTACGAGCAGTACTTC. It yields the protein CAWSDVLGGASYEQYF.

In DNA, the CDR3 is TGTGCCAGCAGCTTGGGGGCAGGGATGAGACAAAACTATGGCTACACCTTC. Amino acids: CASSLGAGMRQNYGYTF. The chain uses TRBV5-5 and TRBJ1-2, with D possibly TRBD1 on 5 matching bases. The V end was cut by 0 bases, the J end by 2 bases, with 17 bases between. Looked up from germline, CDR1 is SGHKS and CDR2 is YYEKEE (reference sequence). The CDR3 totals 17 residues.

The chain recombines TRBV5-1 with TRBJ1-5; perhaps TRBD1 as D (6 bases). V was cut by 1 base and J by 6 bases, with 14 bases left in between. The CDR3 contains 15 residues. Looked up from germline, CDR1 is SGHRS and CDR2 is YFSETQ. CDR3 DNA: TGCGCCAGCAGCTTGTCAGGGTCACAGGGTCAGCCCCAGCATTTT. It translates to CASSLSGSQGQPQHF.

The V gene is TRBV28, the J gene TRBJ1-3, with D uncertain. CDR3 length: 15 residues. V lost 8 bases and J 1 base, leaving 15 bases between the germline ends. Germline CDR1 is MDHEN and CDR2 is SYDVKM. The CDR3 nucleotides are TGTGCCAGCCTAACTTGGTACGGGTCTGGAAACACCATATATTTT. Its protein product is CASLTWYGSGNTIYF.

This chain connects TRBV4-3 to TRBJ2-2, with a tentative D call TRBD1 (6 bases). The ends were cut back, 0 bases at V and 6 bases at J, with 11 bases in the middle. Germline loops: CDR1 LGHNA, CDR2 YSLEER. The length of the CDR3 is 15 residues. The CDR3 DNA sequence: TGCGCCAGCAGCCAAGACGCAGGGGATTCCGGGGAGCTGTTTTTT. It yields the protein CASSQDAGDSGELFF.

The chain couples TRBV7-9 to TRBJ2-1; TRBD1 agrees at 9 bases. Germline CDR1 SEHNR, CDR2 FQNEAQ (reference sequence). The CDR3 sequence is 15 residues long. With V trimmed by 5 bases and J by 7 bases, 9 bases remained unmatched. The CDR3, as DNA: TGTGCCAGCAGCAGCATAGGGACAGGGTTAAATGAGCAGTTCTTC. Translated, it gives CASSSIGTGLNEQFF. The complete variable domain, with remaining parts taken from reference TRBV7-9 and TRBJ2-1, reads DTGVSQNPRHKITKRGQNVTFRCDPISEHNRLYWYRQTLGQGPEFLTYFQNEAQLEKSRLLSDRFSAERPKGSFSTLEIQRTEQGDSAMYLCASSSIGTGLNEQFFGPGTRLTVL.

This clone was counted a few times. The rearrangement links TRBV19 to TRBJ2-7; 7 bases line up with TRBD2. The CDR3 has 17 amino acids. J was trimmed by 2 bases and V by 7 bases; bases with no gene match: 17. The germline V gene encodes CDR1 LNHDA and CDR2 SQIVND (reference sequence). The CDR3 here is CASTLYPLGGVTYEQYF. CDR3 nucleotide sequence: TGTGCCAGTACCCTCTACCCCCTTGGGGGGGTGACCTACGAGCAGTACTTC.

The chain recombines TRBV3-1 (or the pseudogene TRBV3-2) with TRBJ2-4; possibly TRBD2 for D (6 bases). The CDR3 is made up of 12 amino acids. Germline V lookup: CDR1 LGHDT, CDR2 YNNKEL (reference sequence). V lost 5 bases, J lost 6 bases, and 8 bases lay in between. Here the CDR3 DNA reads TGTGCCAGCAGCTCCGGGGGAAACATTCAGTACTTC. Amino acid sequence: CASSSGGNIQYF.

This chain links TRBV5-1 with TRBJ2-7, with TRBD2 matching 14 bases. V lost 4 bases to trimming and J lost 0 bases; unmatched junction nucleotides: 12. Germline CDR1 reads SGHRS; CDR2 reads YFSETQ. The CDR3 sequence is 19 residues long. CDR3 loop: CASSVSGLAGVGASYEQYF. The CDR3 nucleotides read TGCGCCAGCAGCGTCTCGGGACTAGCGGGAGTTGGCGCCTCCTACGAGCAGTACTTC.

The chain links TRBV27 to TRBJ1-4; TRBD1 is a possible D gene (6 bases). CDR1 MNHEY and CDR2 SMNVEV come from the germline V gene (reference sequence). The CDR3 consists of 16 residues. Trimming took 1 base from V and 1 from J, leaving 10 bases between them. The CDR3, as DNA: TGTGCCAGCAGTTTATTACAGGGAAGAACTAATGAAAAACTGTTTTTT. As protein: CASSLLQGRTNEKLFF.

This chain links TRBV4-1 with TRBJ1-4, with no clear D. The CDR3 runs to 15 residues. Germline assignment: CDR1 MGHRA and CDR2 YSYEKL. The V end lost 4 bases, the J end lost 4 bases, and 13 bases lay between the germline ends. In DNA form, the CDR3 reads TGCGCCAGCAGCCTCAGAGGAGACGGTAATGAAAAACTGTTTTTT. It encodes CASSLRGDGNEKLFF.

The genes are TRBV30 and TRBJ1-1, with D possibly being TRBD1 (5 bases). This CDR3 contains 15 residues. Trimming left V 3 bases short and J 0 bases short, with 14 bases between. CDR1 GTSNPN and CDR2 SVGIG come from the germline V gene (reference sequence). The CDR3 sequence is CAWRNRLFVNTEAFF. The CDR3 DNA sequence: TGTGCCTGGAGGAACAGGCTGTTCGTGAACACTGAAGCTTTCTTT. Drawing the rest from reference TRBV30 and TRBJ1-1, the complete variable domain is SQTIHQWPATLVQPVGSPLSLECTVEGTSNPNLYWYRQAAGRGLQLLFYSVGIGQISSEVPQNLSASRPQDRQFILSSKKLLLSDSGFYLCAWRNRLFVNTEAFFGQGTRLTVV.